One sample yielded the 20 T cell receptor beta chains listed below, sequenced in a study of T cells in localized non-small cell lung cancer. Using immunoSEQ multiplex PCR, the repertoire was profiled, and TCRdb retains in-frame clones only, with some absent. The table has approximately 28,000 clones, approximately 83% seen once; the top ten hold over 4%. The starting material was peripheral blood mononuclear cells, obtained before any cancer treatment. The origin of the receptors is a man aged 35 to 70 with stage III lung adenocarcinoma.

The V and J genes are TRBV6-5 and TRBJ1-2; D unclear. Between the trimmed V and J ends, which lost 4 bases and 4 bases, there was a span of 16 bases. Germline V CDR1 and CDR2: MNHEY, SVGAGI. CDR3 length: 15 residues. CDR3 nucleotides: TGTGCCAGCAGTTTATCATTACGTGGGAGCTATGGCTACACCTTC. As protein: CASSLSLRGSYGYTF.

V usage is TRBV18 and J usage is TRBJ2-3; possibly TRBD1 for D (6 bases). The V gene lost 6 bases and the J gene lost 5 bases, with 12 bases spanning the gap. The CDR3 runs 13 residues. Germline V lookup: CDR1 KGHSH, CDR2 LQKENI. The CDR3 nucleotides read TGTGCCAGCTCCGGGACACAGAGAGATACGCAGTATTTT. It codes for CASSGTQRDTQYF.

A single count supports this clone. The rearrangement uses TRBV30 and TRBJ2-1; D is tentatively TRBD1 or TRBD2 (5 bases each). Germline CDR1 reads GTSNPN; CDR2 reads SVGIG (reference sequence). V was pared by 7 bases and J by 4 bases, with 20 bases between. This CDR3 comprises 15 residues. The DNA for the CDR3 is TGTGCCTTCGGAGGTGTAGCAGGGCTTTACAATGAGCAGTTCTTC. This translates into CAFGGVAGLYNEQFF.

J is TRBJ1-3 and V is TRBV7-2; weak D call: TRBD1 (5 bases). The CDR3 is 14 amino acids. Between the trimmed V and J ends, which lost 3 bases and 4 bases, there was a span of 10 bases. Germline lookup yields CDR1 SGHTA and CDR2 FQGNSA. The CDR3 reads CASSFGPGGNTIYF. The CDR3 DNA follows: TGTGCCAGCAGCTTTGGGCCAGGGGGAAACACCATATATTTT.

The chain has TRBV12-5 and TRBJ2-4; D might be TRBD2 (7 bases). The CDR3 runs 17 residues. Germline V gene lookup returns CDR1 LGHNT and CDR2 FRNRAP. Trimming cost V 5 bases and J 5 bases, with 22 bases left between them. CDR3 DNA sequence: TGTGCTAGTGGTCCGCCCCAAGTGGGGGGGCTAGAAAACATTCAGTACTTC. This gives the protein CASGPPQVGGLENIQYF.

This clone was counted only a few times. This rearrangement joins TRBV6-6 to TRBJ2-1, with TRBD2 identical over 16 bases. The CDR3 is made up of 15 amino acids. Germline CDR1 is MNHNY and CDR2 is SVGAGI (reference sequence). The J segment lost 8 bases and the V segment lost 5 bases, leaving 3 bases of the junction unmatched. For the CDR3, the DNA is TGTGCCAGCAGTGGGACTAGCGGGAGGGTGGATGAGCAGTTCTTC. Protein: CASSGTSGRVDEQFF.

This rearrangement joins TRBV5-1 to TRBJ1-5; possibly TRBD1 for D (5 bases). Germline loops: CDR1 SGHRS, CDR2 YFSETQ. Trimming took 3 bases from V and 9 from J, leaving 13 bases between them. This CDR3 contains 13 residues. CDR3 nucleotide sequence: TGCGCCAGCAGCTGGGGGTCGAGGCTGCCCCAGCATTTT. Translation gives CASSWGSRLPQHF.

This clone was counted a single time. This rearrangement joins TRBV14 to TRBJ2-3; D unclear. The CDR3 is 13 residues long. Germline CDR1 and CDR2: SGHDN and FVKESK. Trimming left V 6 bases short and J 0 bases short, with 7 bases between. Here the CDR3 DNA reads TGTGCCAGCAGGAGTTTTAGCACAGATACGCAGTATTTT. Translation gives CASRSFSTDTQYF.

This clone has only a few counts. The chain's CDR3 is CASSPRLAGWYEQFF. CDR3 sequence (DNA): TGTGCCAGCAGCCCGCGACTAGCGGGTTGGTATGAGCAGTTCTTC. The chain links TRBV9 to TRBJ2-1; 10 positions match TRBD2. The CDR3 length is 15 residues. CDR1 and CDR2 from the germline V gene are SGDLS and YYNGEE. V shed 4 bases and J 8 bases; nucleotides not matched to a gene: 9.

The V call is TRBV5-1, the J call TRBJ2-5; 7 bases map to TRBD1. Germline V gives CDR1 SGHRS, CDR2 YFSETQ. The V segment lost 4 bases and the J segment 4 bases; nucleotides outside the gene matches: 7. The length of the CDR3 is 14 residues. CDR3 nucleotide sequence: TGCGCCAGCAGCCCCGGGACAGAGGGAGAGACCCAGTACTTC. Residues: CASSPGTEGETQYF.

The rearrangement uses TRBV28 and TRBJ2-7; possible D gene TRBD2, 6 bases. This CDR3 contains 14 residues. CDR1 and CDR2 (germline): MDHEN, SYDVKM. Trimming cost V 6 bases and J 4 bases, with 16 bases left between them. The CDR3 coding sequence is TGTGCCAGCAGACCCGCGGGACTTGGATACGAGCAGTACTTC. It codes for CASRPAGLGYEQYF.

The chain recombines TRBV28 with TRBJ1-6; 9 bases map to TRBD1. Trimming at V came to 7 bases and at J to 14 bases, leaving 15 bases not matched to a gene. The germline gives CDR1 MDHEN, CDR2 SYDVKM. This CDR3 is built from 15 residues. CDR3 DNA: TGTGCCAGCAACACGCCGGGACAGGGTTTCGGAACCCTCCACTTT. It codes for CASNTPGQGFGTLHF.

This clone was recorded once. The gene calls are TRBV30 and TRBJ1-1; no firm D call. Per germline, CDR1 GTSNPN and CDR2 SVGIG (reference sequence). This CDR3 spans 13 amino acids. Trimming removed 1 base at V and 0 bases at J, with 6 bases between. The CDR3 DNA is TGTGCCTGGAGTGACAGCTTGAACACTGAAGCTTTCTTT. This encodes CAWSDSLNTEAFF.

This sequence joins TRBV14 and TRBJ2-3, with a weak D call TRBD2 (6 bases). The CDR3 sequence is 13 residues long. Germline-derived CDR1 and CDR2 are SGHDN and FVKESK. The V and J ends lost 6 bases and 4 bases respectively, with 11 bases between them. In DNA, the CDR3 is TGTGCCAGCAGTAAGTGGGAGGCAGATACGCAGTATTTT. It specifies CASSKWEADTQYF. The complete variable domain, with remaining parts taken from reference TRBV14 and TRBJ2-3, reads EAGVTQFPSHSVIEKGQTVTLRCDPISGHDNLYWYRRVMGKEIKFLLHFVKESKQDESGMPNNRFLAERTGGTYSTLKVQPAELEDSGVYFCASSKWEADTQYFGPGTRLTVL.

This chain uses TRBV7-2 with TRBJ2-7; 7 bases agree with TRBD2. V lost 5 bases and J lost 1; bases outside the gene matches: 11. The CDR3 length is 16 residues. Germline loops: CDR1 SGHTA, CDR2 FQGNSA. The CDR3 region is CASSRAGSGWSYEQYV. CDR3 coding DNA: TGTGCCAGCAGCCGAGCGGGTAGCGGGTGGTCCTACGAGCAGTACGTC.

The chain is built from TRBV11-2 and TRBJ2-3, with D perhaps given as TRBD1 or TRBD2 (7 bases each). The length of the CDR3 is 14 residues. The germline V gene encodes CDR1 SGHAT and CDR2 FQNNGV. The V gene lost 7 bases and the J gene lost 5 bases, with 16 bases spanning the gap. The CDR3 nucleotides read TGTGCCAGCACACCGGGGAGGGGGCGAGATACGCAGTATTTT. Translated: CASTPGRGRDTQYF.

V usage is TRBV7-2 and J usage is TRBJ2-7; no reliable D call. Germline V gene sequence: CDR1 SGHTA, CDR2 FQGNSA. The V end was cut by 2 bases, the J end by 6 bases, with 11 bases between. There are 13 residues in the CDR3. CDR3 bases: TGTGCCAGCAGCTTACGGCAGAAACGCGAGCAGTACTTC. It is translated as CASSLRQKREQYF.

The V and J genes are TRBV9 and TRBJ1-1; D uncertain. Per the germline V gene, CDR1 is SGDLS and CDR2 is YYNGEE. Trimming cost V 0 bases and J 0 bases, with 27 bases left between them. CDR3 length: 21 amino acids. CDR3 in DNA: TGTGCCAGCAGCGTAGAGGAGGTCGGGTGGCCAACCGCAGGTATGAACACTGAAGCTTTCTTT. Amino acid sequence: CASSVEEVGWPTAGMNTEAFF.

This clone was seen only a few times. The chain uses TRBV2 and TRBJ2-5; a weak D match, TRBD2 (7 bases). Germline assignment: CDR1 SNHLY and CDR2 FYNNEI. This CDR3 contains 15 residues. V dropped 8 bases and J dropped 5 bases, with 21 bases sitting between them. CDR3 in amino acids: CASAEGWGGGETQYF. DNA for the CDR3: TGTGCCAGCGCAGAAGGGTGGGGGGGCGGCGAGACCCAGTACTTC.

By proportion, this clone is medium-sized. The chain carries TRBV27 and TRBJ1-2; 8 bases match TRBD1. The germline V gene has CDR1 MNHEY and CDR2 SMNVEV (reference sequence). Trimming took 3 bases from V and 6 from J; bases not matched to a gene: 9. The CDR3 totals 15 residues. The CDR3 reads CASSLYPSTGDGYTF. The CDR3 region has the DNA TGTGCCAGCAGTTTGTACCCTTCGACAGGGGATGGCTACACCTTC.